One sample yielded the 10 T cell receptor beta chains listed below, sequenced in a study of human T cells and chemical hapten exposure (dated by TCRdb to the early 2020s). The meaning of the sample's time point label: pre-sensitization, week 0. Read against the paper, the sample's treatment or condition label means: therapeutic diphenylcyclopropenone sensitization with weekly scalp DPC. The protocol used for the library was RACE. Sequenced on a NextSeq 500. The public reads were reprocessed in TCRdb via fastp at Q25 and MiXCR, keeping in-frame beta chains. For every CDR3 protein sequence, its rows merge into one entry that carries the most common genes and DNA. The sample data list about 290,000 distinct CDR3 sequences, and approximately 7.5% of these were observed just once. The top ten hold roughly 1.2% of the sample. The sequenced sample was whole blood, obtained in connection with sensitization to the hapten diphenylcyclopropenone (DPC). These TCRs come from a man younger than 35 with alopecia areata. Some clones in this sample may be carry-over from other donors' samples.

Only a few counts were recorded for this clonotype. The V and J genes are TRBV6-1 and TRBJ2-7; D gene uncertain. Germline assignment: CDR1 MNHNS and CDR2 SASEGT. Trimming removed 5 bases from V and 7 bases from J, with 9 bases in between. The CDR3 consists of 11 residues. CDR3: CASSFLKEQYF. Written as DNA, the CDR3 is TGTGCCAGCAGTTTCTTAAAGGAGCAGTACTTC.

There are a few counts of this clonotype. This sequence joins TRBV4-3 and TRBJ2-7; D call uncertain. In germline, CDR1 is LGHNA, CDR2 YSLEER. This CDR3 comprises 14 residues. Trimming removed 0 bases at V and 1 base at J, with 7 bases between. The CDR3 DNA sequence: TGCGCCAGCAGCCAAGATGTTACGTCCTACGAGCAGTACTTC. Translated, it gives CASSQDVTSYEQYF.

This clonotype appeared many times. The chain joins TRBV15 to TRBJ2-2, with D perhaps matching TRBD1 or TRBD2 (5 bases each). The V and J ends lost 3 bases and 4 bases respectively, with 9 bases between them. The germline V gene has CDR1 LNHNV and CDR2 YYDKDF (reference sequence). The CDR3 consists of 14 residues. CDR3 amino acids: CATSRRGSTGELFF. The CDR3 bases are TGTGCCACCAGCAGGAGGGGTAGCACCGGGGAGCTGTTTTTT.

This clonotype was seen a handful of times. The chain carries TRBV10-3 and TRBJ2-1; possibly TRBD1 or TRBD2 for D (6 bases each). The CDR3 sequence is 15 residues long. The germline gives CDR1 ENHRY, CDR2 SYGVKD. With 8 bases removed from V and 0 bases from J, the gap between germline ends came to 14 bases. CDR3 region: CAIARGTSSYNEQFF. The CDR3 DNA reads TGTGCCATCGCCCGGGGGACAAGCTCCTACAATGAGCAGTTCTTC.

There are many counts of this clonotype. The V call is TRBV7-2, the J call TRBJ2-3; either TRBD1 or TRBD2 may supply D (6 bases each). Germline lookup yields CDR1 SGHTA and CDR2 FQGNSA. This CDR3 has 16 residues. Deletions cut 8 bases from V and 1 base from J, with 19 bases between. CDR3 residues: CASAPTTGARTDTQYF. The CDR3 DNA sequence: TGTGCCAGCGCCCCGACTACGGGGGCCCGCACAGATACGCAGTATTTT.

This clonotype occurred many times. The CDR3 DNA is TGTGCCAGCAGTTTCTCGGGGGCCGGGGAGCTGTTTTTT. Translated: CASSFSGAGELFF. J is TRBJ2-2 and V is TRBV12-3 or TRBV12-4; TRBD2 is a possible D gene (6 bases). With 3 bases removed from V and 6 bases from J, the gap between germline ends came to 8 bases. This CDR3 contains 13 residues.

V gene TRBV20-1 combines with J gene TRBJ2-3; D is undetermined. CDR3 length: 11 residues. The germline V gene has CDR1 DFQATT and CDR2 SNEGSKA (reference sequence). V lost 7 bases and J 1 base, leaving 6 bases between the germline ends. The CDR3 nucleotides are TGCAGTGAGGGCCGCACAGATACGCAGTATTTT. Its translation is CSEGRTDTQYF.

The CDR3 sequence is CAISEPREGGEAFF. CDR3 nucleotide sequence: TGTGCCATCAGTGAGCCGAGAGAAGGGGGTGAAGCTTTCTTT. The chain recombines TRBV10-3 with TRBJ1-1; D might be TRBD1 (6 bases). In germline, CDR1 is ENHRY, CDR2 SYGVKD. The CDR3 contains 14 residues. V lost 2 bases to trimming and J lost 7 bases, with 14 bases between them.

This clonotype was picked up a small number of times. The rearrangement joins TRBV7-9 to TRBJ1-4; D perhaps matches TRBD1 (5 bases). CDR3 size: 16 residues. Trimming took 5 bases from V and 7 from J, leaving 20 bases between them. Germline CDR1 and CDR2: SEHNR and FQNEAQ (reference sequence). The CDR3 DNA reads TGTGCCAGCAGCCGCACCTCGCAGGGTGCTGCTGAAAAACTGTTTTTT. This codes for CASSRTSQGAAEKLFF. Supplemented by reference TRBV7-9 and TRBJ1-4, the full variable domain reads DTGVSQNPRHKITKRGQNVTFRCDPISEHNRLYWYRQTLGQGPEFLTYFQNEAQLEKSRLLSDRFSAERPKGSFSTLEIQRTEQGDSAMYLCASSRTSQGAAEKLFFGSGTQLSVL.

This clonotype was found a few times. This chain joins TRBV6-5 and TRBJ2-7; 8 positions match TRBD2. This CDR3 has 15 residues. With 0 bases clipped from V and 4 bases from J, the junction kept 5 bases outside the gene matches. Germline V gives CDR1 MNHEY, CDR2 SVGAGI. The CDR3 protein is CASSYSLAGGYEQYF. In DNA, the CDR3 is TGTGCCAGCAGTTACTCGCTAGCGGGTGGATACGAGCAGTACTTC.